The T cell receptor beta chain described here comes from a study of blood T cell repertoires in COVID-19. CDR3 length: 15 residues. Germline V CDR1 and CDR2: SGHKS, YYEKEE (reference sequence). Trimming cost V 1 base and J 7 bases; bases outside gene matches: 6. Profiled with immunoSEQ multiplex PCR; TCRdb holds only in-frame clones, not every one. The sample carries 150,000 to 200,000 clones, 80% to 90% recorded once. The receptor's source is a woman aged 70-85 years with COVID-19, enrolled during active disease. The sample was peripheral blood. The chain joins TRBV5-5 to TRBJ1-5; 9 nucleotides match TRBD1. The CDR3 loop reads CASSLSGTGYQPQHF. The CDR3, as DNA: TGTGCCAGCAGCTTGTCCGGGACAGGGTACCAGCCCCAGCATTTT.